This T cell receptor beta chain was documented in a study of human T cells and chemical hapten exposure. Study-wide background: Alopecia areata, totalis or universalis affected patients, mainly female.

This CDR3 has 13 residues. Trimming took 4 bases from V and 7 from J, leaving 14 bases between them. The germline V gene encodes CDR1 DFQATT and CDR2 SNEGSKA (reference sequence). Stated time point: patch test 2, 6 weeks after DPC sensitization. Treatment in this sample: therapeutic diphenylcyclopropenone sensitization with weekly scalp DPC. TCRdb processed the RACE reads anew with MiXCR; each CDR3 protein has one entry. The data show about 110,000 distinct CDR3 sequences, about a tenth seen once. This receptor was obtained from a woman between 40 and 50 years old with alopecia areata. Some clones in this sample may be carry-over from other donors' samples. The sequenced sample was whole blood, obtained in connection with sensitization to the hapten diphenylcyclopropenone (DPC). The chain is built from TRBV20-1 and TRBJ1-5, with D maybe TRBD1 (6 bases). Here the CDR3 reads CSAKRGGNQPQHF. The CDR3 DNA reads TGCAGTGCTAAGAGGGGGGGAAACCAGCCCCAGCATTTT.